The 25 T cell receptor beta chains listed next were all sequenced from one sample in a study of T cell repertoires in cytomegalovirus infection. MiXCR was run by TCRdb on the reads, yielding one entry per CDR3 protein. This table has roughly 230,000 distinct CDR3 sequences, 15% to 20% appearing once. Sequenced: CD8+ T cells from PBMCs. The receptor set was obtained from a human donor in good health (CMV status not recorded). Some clones in this sample may be carry-over from other donors' samples.

This chain connects TRBV20-1 to TRBJ1-5; 7 nucleotides align to TRBD1. Per the germline V gene, CDR1 is DFQATT and CDR2 is SNEGSKA (reference sequence). The CDR3 sequence is 17 residues long. V shed 0 bases and J 3 bases; nucleotides not matched to a gene: 11. CDR3 amino acids: CSARDTGVLNINQPQHF. CDR3 nucleotide sequence: TGCAGTGCTAGAGACACAGGGGTGTTGAACATCAATCAGCCCCAGCATTTT.

This clonotype was detected a few times. The rearrangement joins TRBV7-9 to TRBJ2-7; 8 nucleotides agree with TRBD2. V gave up 0 bases and J gave up 1 base; unmatched junction bases: 8. The CDR3 runs 17 residues. CDR1 and CDR2 from the germline V gene are SEHNR and FQNEAQ (reference sequence). CDR3 sequence reads: CASSLAAGGRASYEQYF. The CDR3 DNA is TGTGCCAGCAGCTTAGCCGCGGGGGGCCGAGCTTCCTACGAGCAGTACTTC.

This chain joins TRBV20-1 and TRBJ2-3, with a weak D call TRBD2 (5 bases). This CDR3 spans 16 amino acids. The germline V gene encodes CDR1 DFQATT and CDR2 SNEGSKA (reference sequence). V dropped 2 bases and J dropped 0 bases, with 15 bases sitting between them. CDR3 nucleotides: TGCAGTGCTAGACCCCAGAGAAGGAGGAGCACAGATACGCAGTATTTT. It translates to CSARPQRRRSTDTQYF.

In its sample, this clonotype was seen many times. V gene TRBV24-1 combines with J gene TRBJ2-1; 7 bases fit TRBD1. Germline V gives CDR1 KGHDR, CDR2 SFDVKD. The CDR3 consists of 18 residues. Trimming removed 2 bases from V and 2 bases from J; junction bases left unmatched: 11. This CDR3 reads CATSDSTTGEAPYNEQFF. The CDR3 region has the DNA TGTGCCACCAGTGATTCTACCACAGGGGAAGCCCCCTACAATGAGCAGTTCTTC.

This clonotype was seen many times. The V call is TRBV7-8, the J call TRBJ1-1; possibly TRBD1 for D (5 bases). The CDR3 covers 17 residues. Germline V gene lookup returns CDR1 SGHVS and CDR2 FQNEAQ. V lost 3 bases and J lost 5, with 22 bases in between. The CDR3 DNA is TGTGCCAGCAGCTTTAGCTTCGGCGCGGGGGTGCGGACTGAAGCTTTCTTT. This gives the protein CASSFSFGAGVRTEAFF.

The CDR3 DNA reads TGTGCCAGCAGCTTAGGGGGGCTATCCAGTACGCAGTATTTT. Encoded protein: CASSLGGLSSTQYF. The chain links TRBV7-2 to TRBJ2-3; D might be TRBD1 (6 bases). CDR3 size: 14 residues. CDR1 and CDR2 from the germline V gene are SGHTA and FQGNSA. V was clipped by 1 base and J by 8 bases, with 13 bases between them.

This clonotype was seen more than once but under ten times. The chain uses TRBV28 and TRBJ2-3; 12 bases map to TRBD2. V trimming: 6 bases; J trimming: 5 bases; junction bases outside the gene matches: 15. From germline, CDR1 is MDHEN and CDR2 SYDVKM. The CDR3 contains 18 residues. The DNA of the CDR3 is TGTGCCAGCAGCTCGGGGGGTATACTAGCGGGGGGTAGAGATACGCAGTATTTT. Protein product: CASSSGGILAGGRDTQYF.

V and J are TRBV9 and TRBJ2-2; 13 bases fit TRBD2. Trimming took 3 bases from V and 0 from J; bases not matched to a gene: 5. The length of the CDR3 is 18 residues. Germline-derived CDR1 and CDR2 are SGDLS and YYNGEE. The CDR3 protein is CASSDPGTSGANTGELFF. The CDR3 DNA reads TGTGCCAGCAGCGACCCCGGGACTAGCGGGGCGAACACCGGGGAGCTGTTTTTT.

This clonotype was recorded many times. The V and J genes are TRBV4-1 and TRBJ2-1; 10 bases are a match to TRBD1. V gave up 3 bases and J gave up 8 bases; unmatched junction bases: 4. CDR1 is MGHRA and CDR2 is YSYEKL in the germline V gene. The CDR3 contains 14 residues. The CDR3 DNA follows: TGCGCCAGCAGCCACTGGACAGGGGGGGATGAGCAGTTCTTC. Translated, it gives CASSHWTGGDEQFF.

This clonotype was detected many times. The chain links TRBV5-1 to TRBJ2-4, with D possibly TRBD2 on 6 matching bases. Per the germline V gene, CDR1 is SGHRS and CDR2 is YFSETQ. V shed 0 bases and J shed 9 bases, with 13 bases lying between them. The CDR3 has 14 residues. The CDR3 sequence is CASSLGPQGGIQYF. As DNA, the CDR3 is TGCGCCAGCAGCTTGGGTCCCCAGGGAGGCATTCAGTACTTC.

For this clonotype: With a much larger clone just one base away, this may be a read error. CDR3 sequence: CASNFVGVQETQYF. The CDR3 region has the DNA TGTGCCAGCAATTTCGTAGGGGTCCAAGAGACCCAGTACTTC. This chain links TRBV6-8 with TRBJ2-5; possibly TRBD1 for D (5 bases). Germline loops: CDR1 MNHGY, CDR2 SAAAGT. With 7 bases removed from V and 1 base from J, the gap between germline ends came to 13 bases. The CDR3 spans 14 residues.

This clonotype was counted many times. The gene calls are TRBV28 and TRBJ2-1; perhaps TRBD1 as D (6 bases). Germline assignment: CDR1 MDHEN and CDR2 SYDVKM. V shed 3 bases and J shed 7 bases, with 10 bases lying between them. The CDR3 runs to 13 residues. The CDR3 sequence is CASSLGAGNEQFF. CDR3 bases: TGTGCCAGCAGTTTGGGGGCCGGGAATGAGCAGTTCTTC.

Ten or more counts support this clonotype. V is TRBV20-1 and J is TRBJ1-6, with a tentative D call TRBD1 (5 bases). Trimming removed 3 bases from V and 10 bases from J, with 19 bases in between. This CDR3 comprises 15 residues. Germline V lookup: CDR1 DFQATT, CDR2 SNEGSKA (reference sequence). CDR3 amino acids: CSASGGDYENSPLHF. CDR3 DNA sequence: TGCAGTGCTAGTGGGGGTGACTACGAGAACTCACCCCTCCACTTT.

This clonotype was recorded a few times. The chain is built from TRBV7-4 and TRBJ2-1; 8 nucleotides align to TRBD2. This CDR3 spans 17 amino acids. Germline CDR1 and CDR2: SGHVT and SQSDAQ. The V gene end was trimmed by 5 bases and the J gene end by 2 bases; junction bases not matched to a gene: 11. The CDR3 DNA is TGTGCCAGCAGCCCGCCTCCCAGACTAGCGCCCTACAATGAGCAGTTCTTC. This codes for CASSPPPRLAPYNEQFF. The whole variable domain, filled in from reference TRBV7-4 and TRBJ2-1, reads GAGVSQSPRYKVAKRGRDVALRCDSISGHVTLYWYRQTLGQGSEVLTYSQSDAQRDKSGRPSGRFSAERPERSVSTLKIQRTEQGDSAVYLCASSPPPRLAPYNEQFFGPGTRLTVL.

The J gene is TRBJ2-5, the V gene TRBV6-8, with 9 bases that match TRBD2. V trimming: 5 bases; J trimming: 5 bases; junction bases outside the gene matches: 15. This CDR3 region has 17 residues. Germline V gene sequence: CDR1 MNHGY, CDR2 SAAAGT. The CDR3 sequence: CASSDFTRGGYRETQYF. CDR3 bases: TGTGCCAGCAGTGACTTCACGCGGGGGGGATACAGGGAGACCCAGTACTTC.

This clonotype occurred once. With a much larger clone just one base away, this may be a read error. J is TRBJ2-7 and V is TRBV7-8; D is possibly TRBD1 (5 bases). CDR1 is SGHVS, CDR2 FQNEAQ, per germline. This CDR3 is 15 amino acids long. Trimming took 1 base from V and 0 from J, leaving 10 bases between them. CDR3 nucleotides: TGTGCCAGCAGCTTAGAGGGGCCTCACTCCTACGAGCAGTACTTC. This translates into CASSLEGPHSYEQYF. Variable domain in full (rest from reference TRBV7-8 and TRBJ2-7): GAGVSQSPRYKVAKRGQDVALRCDPISGHVSLFWYQQALGQGPEFLTYFQNEAQLDKSGLPSDRFFAERPEGSVSTLKIQRTQQEDSAVYLCASSLEGPHSYEQYFGPGTRLTVT.

The chain joins TRBV2 to TRBJ2-7; D gene ambiguous. Germline CDR1 reads SNHLY; CDR2 reads FYNNEI. Trimming took 1 base from V and 0 from J, leaving 7 bases between them. This CDR3 region has 14 residues. This CDR3 reads CASSEVGRSYEQYF. CDR3 coding DNA: TGTGCCAGCAGTGAAGTAGGGCGCTCCTACGAGCAGTACTTC.

The chain couples TRBV29-1 to TRBJ2-4; tentatively, D is TRBD1 (6 bases). The length of the CDR3 is 15 residues. Trimming took 5 bases from V and 1 from J, leaving 15 bases between them. The germline V gene encodes CDR1 SQVTM and CDR2 ANQGSEA. For the CDR3, the DNA is TGCAGCGTTTATTCAGGGGACCTGGCCAAAAACATTCAGTACTTC. Translation gives CSVYSGDLAKNIQYF.

This clonotype showed up many times. The chain recombines TRBV6-2 or TRBV6-3 with TRBJ1-5; D possibly corresponds to TRBD1 (5 bases). Germline V CDR1 and CDR2: MNHEY, SVGEGT. The CDR3 consists of 14 residues. Trimming removed 5 bases from V and 6 bases from J, with 14 bases in between. The CDR3 loop reads CASSPSLRGQPQHF. CDR3 nucleotide sequence: TGTGCCAGCAGTCCCAGTCTGAGGGGTCAGCCCCAGCATTTT.

This clonotype was counted a few times. The chain links TRBV7-9 to TRBJ1-1, with 8 bases fitting TRBD1. The germline gives CDR1 SEHNR, CDR2 FQNEAQ (reference sequence). This CDR3 has 15 amino acids. V lost 4 bases, J lost 8 bases, and 12 bases stayed unmatched. The CDR3 nucleotides read TGTGCCAGCAGCTCGCACAGCGGGGACAGGACCGAAGCTTTCTTT. Translating gives CASSSHSGDRTEAFF.

The chain is built from TRBV7-6 and TRBJ2-3; TRBD2 matches 11 bases. Per the germline V gene, CDR1 is SGHVS and CDR2 is FNYEAQ. After removal of 2 bases from V and 7 bases from J, the junction contained 8 bases not matched to a gene. This CDR3 has 16 amino acids. The CDR3 spells CASSLLLAGGPYTQYF. DNA for the CDR3: TGTGCCAGCAGCTTACTCCTAGCGGGGGGCCCTTATACGCAGTATTTT.

The genes are TRBV7-9 and TRBJ1-1; possibly TRBD1 for D (6 bases). The germline CDR1 and CDR2 sequences are SEHNR and FQNEAQ (reference sequence). The V end lost 4 bases, the J end lost 5 bases, and 14 bases lay between the germline ends. The CDR3 is 14 residues long. The CDR3 region has the DNA TGTGCCAGCAGCTCCCCAACAGGGAAAACTGAAGCTTTCTTT. This encodes CASSSPTGKTEAFF.

Many counts were recorded for this clonotype. The chain carries TRBV7-9 and TRBJ2-1; D gene uncertain. V was pared by 4 bases and J by 9 bases, with 16 bases between. Germline V lookup: CDR1 SEHNR, CDR2 FQNEAQ (reference sequence). The CDR3 loop spans 14 amino acids. The CDR3 sequence: CASSSLVQPGEQFF. Written as DNA, the CDR3 is TGTGCCAGCAGCTCCCTTGTTCAGCCTGGTGAGCAGTTCTTC.

The rearrangement uses TRBV6-8 and TRBJ1-1; 10 bases map to TRBD1. The CDR3 totals 14 residues. Trimming at V came to 6 bases and at J to 4 bases, leaving 5 bases not matched to a gene. Germline assignment: CDR1 MNHGY and CDR2 SAAAGT. The CDR3 DNA reads as TGTGCCAGCAGCGGGGACAGGGGAACCACTGAAGCTTTCTTT. The encoded protein is CASSGDRGTTEAFF.

This clonotype was observed at least ten times. V gene TRBV10-3 combines with J gene TRBJ1-5; D is undetermined. The length of the CDR3 is 14 residues. Germline V gives CDR1 ENHRY, CDR2 SYGVKD. V lost 2 bases and J lost 0, with 5 bases in between. CDR3 protein: CAISEGYSNQPQHF. The CDR3 region has the DNA TGTGCCATCAGTGAGGGATATAGCAATCAGCCCCAGCATTTT.